This T cell receptor beta chain was captured in a study of blood T cell repertoires in COVID-19. The overall study: Donors in the United States, Italy and Spain gave samples during acute or convalescent COVID-19.

Enrolment of Seattle patients took place during active infection, and they were followed longitudinally. Per the authors' pipeline: Reference gene primer amplification in the assay estimated nucleated cell counts. Assay used: immunoSEQ multiplex PCR; TCRdb lists only in-frame clones, some missing. The V and J calls and clone size were taken over from that table, and D and trimming were inferred from the DNA. The table records hundreds of thousands of clones, 88% of them present only once. With V trimmed by 6 bases and J by 2 bases, 6 bases remained unmatched. CDR3 length: 14 residues. The germline CDR1 and CDR2 sequences are LNHDA and SQIVND (reference sequence).

The clonotype was recovered from a woman younger than 45 with COVID-19, enrolled during active disease. Sequencing was performed on peripheral blood. The rearrangement uses TRBV19 and TRBJ2-7; 8 positions agree with TRBD1. The CDR3 nucleotides read TGTGCCAGTAGCCTCGGACAGGGACCCTACGAGCAGTACTTC. Its translation: CASSLGQGPYEQYF.